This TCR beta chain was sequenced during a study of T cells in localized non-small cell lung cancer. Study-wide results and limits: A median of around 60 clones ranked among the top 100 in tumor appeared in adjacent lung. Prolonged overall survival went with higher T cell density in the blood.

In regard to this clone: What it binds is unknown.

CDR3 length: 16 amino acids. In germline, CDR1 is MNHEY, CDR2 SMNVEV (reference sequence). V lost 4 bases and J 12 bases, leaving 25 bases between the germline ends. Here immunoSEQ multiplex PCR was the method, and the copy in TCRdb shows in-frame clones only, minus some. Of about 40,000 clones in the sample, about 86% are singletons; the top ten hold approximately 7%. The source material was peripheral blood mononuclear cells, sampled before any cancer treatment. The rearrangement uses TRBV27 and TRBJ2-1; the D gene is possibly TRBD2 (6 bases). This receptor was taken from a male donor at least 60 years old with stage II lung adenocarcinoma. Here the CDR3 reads CASSSRWTGTDKGQFF. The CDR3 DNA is TGTGCCAGCAGTTCCCGCTGGACGGGGACTGACAAAGGGCAGTTCTTC.